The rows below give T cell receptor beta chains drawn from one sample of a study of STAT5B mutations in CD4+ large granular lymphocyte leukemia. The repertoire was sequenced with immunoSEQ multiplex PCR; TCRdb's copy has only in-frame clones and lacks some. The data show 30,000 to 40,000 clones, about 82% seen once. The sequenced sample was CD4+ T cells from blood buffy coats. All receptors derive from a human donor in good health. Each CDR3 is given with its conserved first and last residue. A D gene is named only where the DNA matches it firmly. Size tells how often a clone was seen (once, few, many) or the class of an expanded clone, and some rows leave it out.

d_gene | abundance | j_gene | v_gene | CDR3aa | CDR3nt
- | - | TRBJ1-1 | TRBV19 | CASSPQGMSNTEAFF | TGTGCCAGTAGTCCACAGGGTATGTCGAACACTGAAGCTTTCTTT
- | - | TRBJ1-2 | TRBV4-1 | CASSHLALSNTGYTF | TGCGCCAGCAGCCACCTCGCACTAAGCAATACGGGCTACACCTTC
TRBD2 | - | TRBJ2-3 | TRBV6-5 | CASSSSGAWDTQYF | TGTGCCAGCAGTTCGAGCGGGGCATGGGATACGCAGTATTTT
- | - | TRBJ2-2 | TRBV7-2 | CASSKPAGAGTGELFF | TGTGCCAGCAGCAAACCCGCTGGGGCAGGAACTGGGGAGCTGTTTTTT
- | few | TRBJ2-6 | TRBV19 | CASSILGVSGANVLTF | TGTGCCAGTAGTATCCTCGGTGTCTCTGGGGCCAACGTCCTGACTTTC
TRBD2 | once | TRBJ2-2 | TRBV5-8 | CASSLKRGSMNTGELFF | TGTGCCAGCAGCTTGAAGCGGGGGTCTATGAACACCGGGGAGCTGTTTTTT
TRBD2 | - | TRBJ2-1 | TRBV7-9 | CASSLVAGGLSSYNEQFF | TGTGCCAGCAGCTTAGTAGCGGGGGGTCTATCCTCCTACAATGAGCAGTTCTTC
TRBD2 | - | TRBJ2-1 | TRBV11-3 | CASSYDLSGRGNEQFF | TGTGCCAGCAGCTACGACCTTAGCGGGAGAGGTAATGAGCAGTTCTTC
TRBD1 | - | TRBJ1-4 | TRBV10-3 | CATGTGNNEKLFF | TGTGCCACCGGGACAGGAAATAATGAAAAACTGTTTTTT
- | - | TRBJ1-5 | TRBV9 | CASSASSLDNQPQHF | TGTGCCAGCAGCGCCTCGTCCTTGGACAATCAGCCCCAGCATTTT
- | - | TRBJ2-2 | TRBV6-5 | CASSSGTLRTGELFF | TGTGCCAGCAGCTCCGGGACCCTCAGGACCGGGGAGCTGTTTTTT
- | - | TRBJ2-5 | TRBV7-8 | CASSSMQGNQYF | TGTGCCAGCAGCTCAATGCAGGGAAACCAGTACTTC
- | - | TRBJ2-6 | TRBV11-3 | CASGPSSGANVLTF | TGTGCCAGCGGCCCCAGTTCTGGGGCCAACGTCCTGACTTTC
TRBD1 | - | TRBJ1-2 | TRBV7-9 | CASSPETGGTSYGYTF | TGTGCCAGCAGCCCAGAGACAGGGGGCACAAGCTATGGCTACACCTTC
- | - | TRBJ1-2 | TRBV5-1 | CASSLGGESNYGYTF | TGCGCCAGCAGCCTCGGGGGGGAATCTAACTATGGCTACACCTTC
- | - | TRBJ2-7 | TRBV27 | CASSLNPSPASGFEQYF | TGTGCCAGCAGTTTAAATCCGTCGCCCGCGTCGGGATTCGAGCAGTACTTC
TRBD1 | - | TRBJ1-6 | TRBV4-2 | CASSQEHLVPGQRYSPLHF | TGTGCCAGCAGCCAAGAACACTTGGTCCCGGGACAGAGATATTCACCCCTCCACTTT
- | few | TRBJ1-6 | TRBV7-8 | CASSPPTGLGPNSPLHF | TGTGCCAGCAGCCCACCAACAGGGTTAGGACCTAATTCACCCCTCCACTTT
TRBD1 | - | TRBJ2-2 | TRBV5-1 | CASSLGTGGSGELFF | TGCGCCAGCAGCTTGGGTACAGGGGGGTCCGGGGAGCTGTTTTTT
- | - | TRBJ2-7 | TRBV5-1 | CASSPQRAASYEQYF | TGCGCCAGCAGCCCACAGCGGGCAGCATCCTACGAGCAGTACTTC
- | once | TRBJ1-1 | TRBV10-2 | CASSEVTGTEAFF | TGCGCCAGCAGTGAGGTGACAGGCACTGAAGCTTTCTTT
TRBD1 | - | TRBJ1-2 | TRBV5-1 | CASSLESSGQGDYGYTF | TGCGCCAGCAGCTTGGAATCATCCGGACAGGGAGACTATGGCTACACCTTC
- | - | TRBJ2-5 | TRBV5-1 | CASNPGGAEETQYF | TGCGCCAGCAACCCTGGGGGGGCAGAAGAAACCCAGTACTTC
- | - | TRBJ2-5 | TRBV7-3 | CASSVGVAYQETQYF | TGTGCCAGCAGCGTCGGGGTGGCCTACCAAGAGACCCAGTACTTC